This TCR beta chain stems from a study of blood T cells in healthy people across ages. Germline values: CDR1 SGHVS, CDR2 FNYEAQ. The CDR3 spans 13 residues. V shed 5 bases and J 6 bases; nucleotides not matched to a gene: 4. A sample-barcoded 5' primer and a J-beta primer mix were used in a second PCR of about 7 to 12 cycles. Each CDR3 protein gets one entry after TCRdb re-called the 5' RACE reads with MiXCR. The sample lists over 1,500,000 distinct CDR3 sequences; 30% to 40% were seen once. In this sample, this clonotype turned up many times. Material: blood. The genes are TRBV7-6 and TRBJ2-7, with TRBD1 identical over 10 bases. This sequence originates from a human donor in good health. This chain's CDR3 is CASSPGTGVEQYF. CDR3 bases: TGTGCCAGCAGCCCCGGGACAGGGGTCGAGCAGTACTTC.